The 26 T cell receptor beta chains listed next were all sequenced from one sample in a study of blood T cell repertoires in COVID-19. This table comes from immunoSEQ multiplex PCR, and its TCRdb copy is limited to in-frame clones, with some not included. The data show some 80,000 clones, 90% seen once. The sequencing input was peripheral blood. These receptors were collected from a human donor in a cohort sampled during active COVID-19.

The chain carries TRBV27 and TRBJ2-1; perhaps TRBD2 as D (5 bases). V was cut by 9 bases and J by 0 bases, with 12 bases left in between. Germline CDR1 is MNHEY and CDR2 is SMNVEV (reference sequence). CDR3 size: 14 residues. The CDR3 loop reads CARTGIYSYNEQFF. The CDR3 DNA reads as TGTGCCAGGACCGGGATTTACTCCTACAATGAGCAGTTCTTC.

The chain combines TRBV6-6 with TRBJ2-7; a possible D gene is TRBD2 (5 bases). The ends were cut back, 7 bases at V and 0 bases at J, with 13 bases in the middle. This CDR3 is 14 amino acids long. Germline V lookup: CDR1 MNHNY, CDR2 SVGAGI (reference sequence). Here the CDR3 reads CASTAPSLSYEQYF. The DNA for the CDR3 is TGTGCCAGCACTGCCCCTAGCCTCTCCTACGAGCAGTACTTC.

This clone showed up just once. The chain combines TRBV7-2 with TRBJ1-1; tentatively, D is TRBD1 (5 bases). The germline V gene encodes CDR1 SGHTA and CDR2 FQGNSA. The CDR3 spans 15 residues. Between the trimmed V and J ends, which lost 5 bases and 4 bases, there was a span of 17 bases. The CDR3 loop is CASSPPGGLGTEAFF. CDR3 bases: TGTGCCAGCAGCCCACCGGGGGGGTTGGGCACTGAAGCTTTCTTT.

The chain employs TRBV12-3 or TRBV12-4 and TRBJ2-2; the D is unclear. The CDR3 spans 13 residues. V shed 4 bases and J shed 8 bases, with 11 bases lying between them. The CDR3 loop reads CASSWNQRGELFF. The CDR3 DNA reads TGTGCCAGCAGTTGGAACCAGAGGGGGGAGCTGTTTTTT.

This chain uses TRBV7-2 with TRBJ2-1; D ambiguous. Per the germline V gene, CDR1 is SGHTA and CDR2 is FQGNSA. This CDR3 spans 11 amino acids. V was pared by 6 bases and J by 5 bases, with 5 bases between. The CDR3 loop is CASSPDNEQFF. The CDR3 coding sequence is TGTGCCAGCAGTCCAGACAATGAGCAGTTCTTC.

V gene TRBV5-1 combines with J gene TRBJ2-1; 9 bases align to TRBD2. The CDR3 is 15 amino acids. V lost 2 bases, J lost 0 bases, and 0 bases stayed unmatched. Germline CDR1 SGHRS, CDR2 YFSETQ. The CDR3 DNA reads TGCGCCAGCAGCTTTAGCGGGGGCTCCTACAATGAGCAGTTCTTC. It codes for CASSFSGGSYNEQFF.

This chain links TRBV9 with TRBJ2-3, with TRBD2 matching over 12 bases. This CDR3 has 17 amino acids. Germline lookup yields CDR1 SGDLS and CDR2 YYNGEE. The J segment lost 9 bases and the V segment lost 3 bases, leaving 14 bases of the junction unmatched. Here the CDR3 DNA reads TGTGCCAGCAGCGCGCCAAGGGGAGGGCTAGCGGGAGGGACGCAGTATTTT. It is translated as CASSAPRGGLAGGTQYF.

The chain joins TRBV12-5 to TRBJ1-1; 10 bases are a match to TRBD1. The CDR3 extends over 15 amino acids. Unmatched junction bases numbered 7, after V lost 6 bases and J lost 3 bases. Per germline, CDR1 LGHNT and CDR2 FRNRAP. In DNA, the CDR3 is TGTGCTAGTGGCCGGACAGGGGGTAGGCACACTGAAGCTTTCTTT. Translating gives CASGRTGGRHTEAFF.

V usage is TRBV2 and J usage is TRBJ1-5; the D is unclear. The CDR3 is 14 residues long. The germline CDR1 and CDR2 sequences are SNHLY and FYNNEI. V was trimmed by 4 bases and J by 0 bases, leaving 7 bases between them. This CDR3 is CASSGQNSNQPQHF. The DNA of the CDR3 is TGTGCCAGCAGTGGGCAAAATAGCAATCAGCCCCAGCATTTT.

This clone came up once. As DNA, the CDR3 is TGTGCCACCCGGACTAGCGGGGGGGCGGGCACCGGGGAGCTGTTTTTT. Its protein product is CATRTSGGAGTGELFF. V usage is TRBV24-1 and J usage is TRBJ2-2, with 15 bases aligning to TRBD2. Germline values: CDR1 KGHDR, CDR2 SFDVKD. V gave up 9 bases and J gave up 4 bases; unmatched junction bases: 5. There are 16 residues in the CDR3.

The gene calls are TRBV7-2 and TRBJ2-1; D is possibly TRBD2 (5 bases). Germline lookup yields CDR1 SGHTA and CDR2 FQGNSA. This CDR3 comprises 14 residues. With 2 bases removed from V and 8 bases from J, the gap between germline ends came to 13 bases. The CDR3 sequence is CASSLFASFDEQFF. The CDR3 DNA follows: TGTGCCAGCAGCTTATTTGCTAGCTTCGATGAGCAGTTCTTC. Full variable domain (remainder filled in from reference TRBV7-2 and TRBJ2-1): GAGVSQSPSNKVTEKGKDVELRCDPISGHTALYWYRQSLGQGLEFLIYFQGNSAPDKSGLPSDRFSAERTGGSVSTLTIQRTQQEDSAVYLCASSLFASFDEQFFGPGTRLTVL.

This chain uses TRBV10-3 with TRBJ2-7; possible D gene TRBD1, 5 bases. Germline assignment: CDR1 ENHRY and CDR2 SYGVKD. The CDR3 spans 15 residues. Trimming stripped 5 bases from V and 2 bases from J, with 16 bases between. The CDR3 coding sequence is TGTGCCATCAGTCAAGGAGCAGGGTTGGCCTACGAGCAGTACTTC. Translated: CAISQGAGLAYEQYF.

This clone was seen a single time. V is TRBV19 and J is TRBJ2-2; possible D gene TRBD2, 5 bases. Deletions cut 3 bases from V and 0 bases from J, with 17 bases between. This CDR3 comprises 18 residues. Germline CDR1 reads LNHDA; CDR2 reads SQIVND (reference sequence). CDR3 sequence reads: CASSILVSAFANTGELFF. The CDR3 nucleotides are TGTGCCAGTAGTATCCTGGTTAGCGCGTTCGCGAACACCGGGGAGCTGTTTTTT.

The chain carries TRBV29-1 and TRBJ2-5, with D tentatively TRBD1 (6 bases). The V and J ends lost 3 bases and 4 bases respectively, with 9 bases between them. From germline, CDR1 is SQVTM and CDR2 ANQGSEA. This CDR3 contains 12 residues. CDR3 protein: CSVELGAETQYF. For the CDR3, the DNA is TGCAGCGTTGAGCTGGGGGCAGAGACCCAGTACTTC.

J is TRBJ1-1 and V is TRBV9; tentatively, D is TRBD1 (6 bases). Trimming pared 3 bases from V and 4 bases from J, leaving 13 bases between. This CDR3 spans 14 amino acids. Germline CDR1 is SGDLS and CDR2 is YYNGEE. CDR3: CASSALGGATEAFF. In nucleotides, the CDR3 is TGTGCCAGCAGCGCCCTCGGGGGGGCCACTGAAGCTTTCTTT.

The gene calls are TRBV4-3 and TRBJ2-7, with 8 bases lining up with TRBD2. J was trimmed by 10 bases and V by 5 bases; bases with no gene match: 13. Germline CDR1 LGHNA, CDR2 YSLEER. The CDR3 totals 14 residues. As DNA, the CDR3 is TGCGCCAGCAGCGTGGGACTAGGGGAGGGATTACAGTACTTC. Amino acid sequence: CASSVGLGEGLQYF.

The chain links TRBV2 to TRBJ2-7; D is ambiguous. Between the trimmed V and J ends, which lost 7 bases and 0 bases, there was a span of 13 bases. This CDR3 region has 14 residues. CDR1 is SNHLY and CDR2 is FYNNEI in the germline V gene. CDR3 protein: CASMLSGNSYEQYF. The CDR3 bases are TGTGCCAGCATGCTCTCTGGCAACTCCTACGAGCAGTACTTC.

The rearrangement joins TRBV6-5 to TRBJ1-6; D unclear. The CDR3 runs to 14 residues. Trimming cost V 3 bases and J 6 bases, with 9 bases left between them. Germline loops: CDR1 MNHEY, CDR2 SVGAGI. CDR3 loop: CASSYTDSNSPLHF. Written as DNA, the CDR3 is TGTGCCAGCAGTTATACAGATTCTAATTCACCCCTCCACTTT.

The V call is TRBV28, the J call TRBJ1-2, with D possibly matching TRBD1 (5 bases). The V end was cut by 2 bases, the J end by 7 bases, with 11 bases between. Germline CDR1 reads MDHEN; CDR2 reads SYDVKM. The CDR3 is 13 amino acids. The CDR3 here is CASSLVGTGGYTF. Written as DNA, the CDR3 is TGTGCCAGCAGTTTAGTGGGGACTGGTGGCTACACCTTC.

This clone is labeled large (0.1 to 1%). The chain uses TRBV6-1 and TRBJ2-2; TRBD1 matches at 9 bases. The CDR3 extends over 16 amino acids. Trimming took 2 bases from V and 4 from J; bases not matched to a gene: 5. The V gene's germline CDR1 is MNHNS and CDR2 SASEGT. The DNA of the CDR3 is TGTGCCAGCAGTGAATATGGGACAGGGCTCACCGGGGAGCTGTTTTTT. This translates into CASSEYGTGLTGELFF.

With respect to this clone: Germline and junction disagree at one end, which may indicate a read error. This chain joins TRBV7-9 and TRBJ2-7; TRBD2 might be the D (6 bases). The CDR3 runs to 11 residues. CDR1 and CDR2 (germline): SEHNR, FQNEAQ (reference sequence). The CDR3 DNA is TGTGCCAGCAGCTCGGGACCTCCGGAGGGCTTC. Its protein is CASSSGPPEGF.

The chain carries TRBV6-6 and TRBJ2-3; 9 bases line up with TRBD2. The germline CDR1 and CDR2 sequences are MNHNY and SVGAGI (reference sequence). Trimming cost V 6 bases and J 1 base; bases outside gene matches: 2. This CDR3 has 14 residues. The CDR3 bases are TGTGCCAGCAGAGCGGGGGGTGGCACAGATACGCAGTATTTT. Its protein product is CASRAGGGTDTQYF.

V and J are TRBV10-2 and TRBJ2-5; tentatively, D is TRBD2 (6 bases). The length of the CDR3 is 14 residues. Germline CDR1 reads WSHSY; CDR2 reads SAAADI. The V and J ends lost 6 bases and 5 bases respectively, with 16 bases between them. The CDR3 sequence: CASRGSGGEETQYF. DNA of the CDR3: TGCGCCAGCAGAGGTAGCGGAGGGGAGGAGACCCAGTACTTC.

This clone was detected only once. V gene TRBV6-5 combines with J gene TRBJ1-4; TRBD1 might be the D (5 bases). CDR3 size: 15 residues. Looked up from germline, CDR1 is MNHEY and CDR2 is SVGAGI. Trimming shortened V by 5 bases and J by 7 bases, and 17 bases separated the two germline ends. The CDR3 sequence: CASSTGTLRAEKLFF. In nucleotides, the CDR3 is TGTGCCAGCAGTACCGGGACTCTGAGGGCTGAAAAACTGTTTTTT.

The gene calls are TRBV7-2 and TRBJ2-7; D is unresolved. The V and J ends lost 4 bases and 5 bases respectively, with 15 bases between them. Germline lookup yields CDR1 SGHTA and CDR2 FQGNSA. CDR3 length: 14 amino acids. CDR3 sequence: CASSSHGSRNEQYF. CDR3 DNA sequence: TGTGCCAGCAGCTCCCACGGAAGCAGGAACGAGCAGTACTTC.

The chain combines TRBV5-4 with TRBJ2-7; 11 positions agree with TRBD1. The V gene end was trimmed by 4 bases and the J gene end by 6 bases; junction bases not matched to a gene: 15. The germline V gene has CDR1 SGHNT and CDR2 YYREEE (reference sequence). CDR3 length: 17 residues. The CDR3 DNA is TGTGCCAGCAGCCCCGGACAGGGGGCAGCCATGCGTGCCGAGCAGTACTTC. Amino acids: CASSPGQGAAMRAEQYF.